Listed below are T cell receptor beta chains from one sample, sequenced in a study of neurological immune-mediated disorders. Each CDR3 protein is one row after TCRdb ran MiXCR on the 5' RACE reads. The sample contains around 42,000 distinct CDR3 sequences, about 13% of which appear only once. Sequenced input: PBMCs. The source of these receptors is a man aged 25-45 years in good health. CDR3s include the opening cysteine and the closing phenylalanine or tryptophan. D genes are given only for firm matches. Where a row states a size, it is once, few, many or the class of an expanded clone; other rows omit it.

>TRBV5-5|TRBJ1-3|NA|NA|16
CASSLLGSYSGNTIYF
TGTGCCAGCAGCTTGTTAGGCAGCTACTCTGGAAACACCATATATTTT
>TRBV20-1|TRBJ2-5|TRBD2|many|14
CSAGSGTSGRDQYF
TGCAGTGCAGGCTCCGGGACTAGCGGGAGGGATCAGTACTTC
>TRBV7-2|TRBJ1-4|TRBD1|many|15
CASSSRTGGDEKLFF
TGTGCCAGCAGCTCTAGGACAGGGGGGGATGAAAAACTGTTTTTT
>TRBV7-7|TRBJ2-3|NA|many|14
CASSPLTQTDTQYF
TGTGCCAGCAGCCCCCTGACCCAGACAGATACGCAGTATTTT
>TRBV27|TRBJ2-7|NA|many|13
CASSIRQGGEQYF
TGTGCCAGCAGTATCAGACAGGGAGGGGAGCAGTACTTC
>TRBV20-1|TRBJ2-3|NA|many|12
CSVPDYTDTQYF
TGCAGTGTCCCGGACTACACAGATACGCAGTATTTT
>TRBV5-1|TRBJ1-1|TRBD1|few|16
CASSLGGTGTGTEAFF
TGCGCCAGCAGCTTGGGCGGGACAGGGACGGGAACTGAAGCTTTCTTT
>TRBV5-1|TRBJ1-2|NA|many|13
CASSFSQGDGYTF
TGCGCCAGCAGCTTCTCACAGGGCGATGGCTACACCTTC
>TRBV20-1|TRBJ2-7|TRBD1|many|13
CSARAQGAYEQYF
TGCAGTGCTAGAGCACAGGGGGCCTACGAGCAGTACTTC
>TRBV20-1|TRBJ1-6|NA|many|12
CSAREGNSPLHF
TGCAGTGCTAGGGAGGGTAATTCACCCCTCCACTTT
>TRBV7-3|TRBJ2-2|NA|many|14
CASSLSPATGELFF
TGTGCCAGCAGCTTATCTCCAGCCACCGGGGAGCTGTTTTTT
>TRBV20-1|TRBJ2-3|TRBD2|many|14
CSASTSGDTDTQYF
TGCAGTGCTTCCACTAGCGGAGACACAGATACGCAGTATTTT
>TRBV3-1|TRBJ2-7|NA|many|14
CASSQRSRDYEQYF
TGTGCCAGCAGCCAGAGGAGCCGAGACTACGAGCAGTACTTC
>TRBV28|TRBJ2-7|NA|many|13
CASSSRVSYEQYF
TGTGCCAGCAGTTCTCGAGTCTCCTACGAGCAGTACTTC
>TRBV19|TRBJ2-3|NA|many|13
CASKRSGTDTQYF
TGTGCCAGTAAAAGGTCGGGCACAGATACGCAGTATTTT
>TRBV6-6|TRBJ2-7|TRBD2|many|16
CASSYMEGGSSYEQYF
TGTGCCAGCAGTTACATGGAGGGCGGGAGCTCCTACGAGCAGTACTTC
>TRBV7-9|TRBJ2-7|NA|many|14
CASAIQGSSYEQYF
TGTGCCAGCGCGATCCAGGGCAGCTCCTACGAGCAGTACTTC
>TRBV7-9|TRBJ1-5|TRBD1|many|17
CASSHSGTGNSNQPQHF
TGTGCCAGCAGCCATTCCGGGACAGGGAATAGCAATCAGCCCCAGCATTTT
>TRBV7-9|TRBJ2-5|TRBD2|many|14
CASSPAGGRKTQYF
TGTGCCAGCAGCCCGGCGGGGGGCCGGAAGACCCAGTACTTC
>TRBV7-6|TRBJ2-5|TRBD2|many|16
CASSSKPREPTETQYF
TGTGCCAGCAGCTCCAAGCCGCGGGAGCCCACGGAGACCCAGTACTTC
>TRBV18|TRBJ1-4|NA|many|14
CASSPTANSEKLFF
TGTGCCAGCTCACCGACTGCGAATAGTGAAAAACTGTTTTTT
>TRBV5-1|TRBJ2-3|NA|many|14
CASSLGAPTDTQYF
TGCGCCAGCAGCTTGGGTGCACCCACAGATACGCAGTATTTT
>TRBV20-1|TRBJ2-2|TRBD2|many|15
CSAISGRADTGELFF
TGCAGTGCTATAAGCGGGAGGGCCGACACCGGGGAGCTGTTTTTT
>TRBV29-1|TRBJ2-5|TRBD1|medium-sized|13
CSLDATGRETQYF
TGCAGCCTAGACGCGACAGGGAGAGAGACCCAGTACTTC
>TRBV20-1|TRBJ2-7|NA|many|12
CSAGPTYYEQYF
TGCAGTGCTGGGCCAACTTATTACGAGCAGTACTTC
>TRBV5-1|TRBJ2-7|NA|many|14
CASSLGGNTYEQYF
TGCGCCAGCAGCTTGGGAGGGAACACCTACGAGCAGTACTTC
>TRBV10-3|TRBJ2-3|NA|many|12
CAISQSGDTQYF
TGTGCCATCAGTCAATCTGGGGATACGCAGTATTTT
>TRBV6-1|TRBJ2-7|NA|many|15
CASSDFTGIPYEQYF
TGTGCCAGCAGTGACTTTACAGGGATCCCCTACGAGCAGTACTTC
>TRBV20-1|TRBJ2-5|NA|many|15
CSARDSYPSQETQYF
TGCAGTGCTAGAGATAGCTACCCGTCGCAAGAGACCCAGTACTTC
>TRBV7-9|TRBJ2-7|TRBD2|many|15
CASSLVSGRANEQYF
TGTGCCAGCAGCTTAGTCAGCGGGAGGGCCAACGAGCAGTACTTC
>TRBV5-6|TRBJ2-5|TRBD2|NA|14
CASSFGSGRETQYF
TGTGCCAGCAGCTTCGGTAGCGGGAGAGAGACCCAGTACTTC
>TRBV15|TRBJ2-3|NA|many|17
CATSSVIGGQRTDTQYF
TGTGCCACCAGCAGCGTCATCGGGGGGCAGCGCACAGATACGCAGTATTTT
>TRBV20-1|TRBJ2-7|NA|many|14
CSGGLSGPPREQYF
TGCAGTGGCGGACTAAGCGGGCCGCCTAGGGAGCAGTACTTC
>TRBV5-1|TRBJ1-1|NA|many|14
CASSFADGRTEAFF
TGCGCCAGCAGCTTTGCTGACGGCAGGACTGAAGCTTTCTTT
>TRBV20-1|TRBJ2-3|NA|NA|13
CSAIGHSTDTQYF
TGCAGTGCTATCGGCCATAGCACAGATACGCAGTATTTT
>TRBV7-6|TRBJ2-7|TRBD2|NA|18
CASSLGEVTSGSSYEQYF
TGTGCCAGCAGCTTGGGGGAGGTGACTAGCGGGAGTTCCTACGAGCAGTACTTC
>TRBV10-3|TRBJ2-1|NA|many|13
CAISEGTTNEQFF
TGTGCCATCAGTGAAGGGACAACGAATGAGCAGTTCTTC
>TRBV28|TRBJ2-7|TRBD1|many|14
CASSPPGQTHEQYF
TGTGCCAGCAGTCCACCGGGACAGACTCACGAGCAGTACTTC
>TRBV6-2/TRBV6-3|TRBJ2-7|NA|many|16
CASSYSKEVGYYEQYF
TGTGCCAGCAGTTACTCGAAGGAGGTGGGATACTACGAGCAGTACTTC
>TRBV20-1|TRBJ2-7|TRBD2|many|16
CSARDLLWTSLYEQYF
TGCAGTGCTAGAGACCTCCTTTGGACTAGCTTGTACGAGCAGTACTTC
>TRBV28|TRBJ2-7|NA|many|11
CASSFSIEQYF
TGTGCCAGCAGTTTTAGCATCGAGCAGTACTTC
>TRBV11-2|TRBJ2-2|NA|many|15
CASSLDPTYTGELFF
TGTGCCAGCAGCTTAGATCCGACGTACACCGGGGAGCTGTTTTTT
>TRBV28|TRBJ2-7|TRBD1|many|14
CASSLPGGAYEQYF
TGTGCCAGCAGTTTGCCAGGGGGAGCTTACGAGCAGTACTTC
>TRBV3-1|TRBJ2-1|TRBD2|many|17
CASSHNSGGATYNEQFF
TGTGCCAGCAGCCACAATAGCGGGGGGGCCACCTACAATGAGCAGTTCTTC
>TRBV5-1|TRBJ2-3|NA|many|14
CASSSAEPTDTQYF
TGCGCCAGCAGCTCAGCGGAGCCCACAGATACGCAGTATTTT